One TCR beta chain is described in this entry. What it binds is unknown. The authors built TCR beta libraries using iRepertoire HTBI primers and Arm-PCR of CDR3 regions. TCRdb reprocessed the multiplex PCR reads with MiXCR, giving one entry per CDR3 protein. Of more than 300,000 distinct CDR3 sequences listed, 20% to 25% are singletons. The sample originates from a study of regulatory T cells in long-lasting Graves disease. Stated time point: persistent/refractory GD, antithyroid drugs over 5 years with positive TRAb. Preparation of the TCR library used RNA extracted from PBMCs. V gave up 3 bases and J gave up 2 bases, with 11 bases separating them. Germline V gene data show CDR1 as SGDLS and CDR2 as YYNGEE. The CDR3 is 14 amino acids. Study-wide findings and caveats: Accuracy might have suffered from few samples.

Sequenced here: peripheral blood mononuclear cells (PBMCs), sampled when the disease was refractory, from a patient treated with antithyroid drugs. The chain couples TRBV9 to TRBJ2-5, with D perhaps TRBD1 (5 bases). The origin of this receptor is a woman aged 40 to 50 with Graves disease. CDR3 coding DNA: TGTGCCAGCAGCGAACTCGACAGACAAGAGACCCAGTACTTC. Its translation is CASSELDRQETQYF.